The clone carrying this TCR beta chain was counted a few times. Its matching antigen is unknown. The junction had 7 bases not matched to a gene; V was cut back by 1 base and J by 4 bases. Germline V CDR1 and CDR2: KGHSH, LQKENI. This CDR3 is 15 amino acids long. The data derive from a study of T cells in Graves' hyperthyroidism and ophthalmopathy. Points from the study as a whole: From stable hyperthyroidism, ophthalmopathy was separated by a 13 V-J model.

The investigators amplified TCR beta CDR3 regions from RNA transcripts. First-round RT-PCR of the TCR CDR3 relied on the HTBI primer set. Via MiXCR, TCRdb re-called the multiplex PCR reads, giving one row per CDR3 protein. The data contain 450,000 to 500,000 distinct CDR3 sequences, approximately 22% of them singletons. The sequence came from a woman in her 70s with Graves' ophthalmopathy. Sequencing was done on a sample of blood. The J gene is TRBJ2-7, the V gene TRBV18; 7 nucleotides line up with TRBD1. CDR3 sequence reads: CASSPRQGTRYEQYF. The CDR3 coding sequence is TGTGCCAGCTCACCACGACAGGGAACGAGGTACGAGCAGTACTTC.